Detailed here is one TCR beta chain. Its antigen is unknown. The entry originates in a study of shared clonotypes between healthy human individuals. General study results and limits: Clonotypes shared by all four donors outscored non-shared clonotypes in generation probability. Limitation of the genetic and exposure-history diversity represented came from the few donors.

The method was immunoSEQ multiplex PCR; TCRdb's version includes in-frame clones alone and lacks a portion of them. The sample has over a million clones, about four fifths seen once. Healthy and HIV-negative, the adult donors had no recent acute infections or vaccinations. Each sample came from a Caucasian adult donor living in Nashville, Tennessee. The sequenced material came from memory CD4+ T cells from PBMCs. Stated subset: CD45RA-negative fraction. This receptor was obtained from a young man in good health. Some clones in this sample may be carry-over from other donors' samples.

Here the CDR3 reads CASRKVAGASEQYF. The CDR3 bases are TGTGCCAGCAGGAAGGTAGCGGGAGCTTCAGAGCAGTACTTC. The V call is TRBV7-2, the J call TRBJ2-7; TRBD2 aligns across 9 bases. Losses at the gene ends were 6 bases for V and 7 bases for J; bases not matched to a gene: 10. There are 14 residues in the CDR3. In germline, CDR1 is SGHTA, CDR2 FQGNSA.